The sequence of this TCR beta chain was determined in a study of blood T cell repertoires in COVID-19. Study at large: Sites in the United States, Italy and Spain provided acute and convalescent COVID-19 samples. The cDNA or gDNA used as material had been derived from T cells, B-cell-depleted T cells, or PBMCs.

Original processing notes: Quantification of nucleated cells was approximated via reference gene primer amplification. Sequencing used immunoSEQ multiplex PCR; TCRdb keeps in-frame clones, though not all of them. V and J calls and clone size are given by that table; D and trimming were obtained from the DNA. The sample contains some 150,000 clones, approximately 80% of which appear only once. Input material: peripheral blood. This sequence originates from a woman over 75 with acute or convalescent COVID-19.

CDR3 sequence: CSVLRASSYEQYF. The CDR3 nucleotides are TGCAGCGTTCTACGAGCGAGCTCCTACGAGCAGTACTTC. V gene TRBV29-1 combines with J gene TRBJ2-7; D unresolved. The germline gives CDR1 SQVTM, CDR2 ANQGSEA. The CDR3 spans 13 residues. V gave up 5 bases and J gave up 0 bases, with 11 bases separating them.